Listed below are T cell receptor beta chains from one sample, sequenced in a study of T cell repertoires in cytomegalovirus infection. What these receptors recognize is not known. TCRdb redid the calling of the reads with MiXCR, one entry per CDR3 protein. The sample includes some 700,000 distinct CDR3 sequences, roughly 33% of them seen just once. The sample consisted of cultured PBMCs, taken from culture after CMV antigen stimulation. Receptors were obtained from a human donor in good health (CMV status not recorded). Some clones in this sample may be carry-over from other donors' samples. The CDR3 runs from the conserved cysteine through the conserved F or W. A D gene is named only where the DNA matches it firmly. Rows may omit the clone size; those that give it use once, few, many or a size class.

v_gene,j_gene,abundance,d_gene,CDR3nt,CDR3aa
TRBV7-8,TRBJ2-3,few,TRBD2,TGTGCCAGCAGCTTAGGGGGGGGATCGGCAGATACGCAGTATTTT,CASSLGGGSADTQYF
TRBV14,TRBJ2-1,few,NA,TGTGCCAGCAGCCAAGATCCAGCCAATGAGCAGTTCTTC,CASSQDPANEQFF
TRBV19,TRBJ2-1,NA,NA,TGTGCCAGTAGTCGAAGCAACTACAATGAGCAGTTCTTC,CASSRSNYNEQFF
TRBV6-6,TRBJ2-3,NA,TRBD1,TGTGCCAGCAGTTACCTCCAGGGGGTTTACACAGATACGCAGTATTTT,CASSYLQGVYTDTQYF
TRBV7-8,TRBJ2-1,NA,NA,TGTGCCAGCAGCTTAGTTCGGGGCTACAATGAGCAGTTCTTC,CASSLVRGYNEQFF
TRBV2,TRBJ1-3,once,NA,TGTGCCAGCAGTGACAGGGCCTCTGGAAACACCATATATTTT,CASSDRASGNTIYF
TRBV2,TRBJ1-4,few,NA,TGTGCCAGCAGTGAACAGGGAACTAATGAAAAACTGTTTTTT,CASSEQGTNEKLFF
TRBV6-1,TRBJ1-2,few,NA,TGTGCCAGCAGTTCTCCCCTGAGGGGCTACACCTTC,CASSSPLRGYTF
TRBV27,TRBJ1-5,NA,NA,TGTGCCAGCAGTTTGGGGGCGGGGGCAAATCAGCCCCAGCATTTT,CASSLGAGANQPQHF
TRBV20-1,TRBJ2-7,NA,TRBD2,TGCAGTACCGGGACTAGCACCTACGAGCAGTACTTC,CSTGTSTYEQYF
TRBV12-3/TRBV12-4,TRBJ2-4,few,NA,TGTGCCAGCAGGGACAGAGGACTAGCCAAAAACATTCAGTACTTC,CASRDRGLAKNIQYF
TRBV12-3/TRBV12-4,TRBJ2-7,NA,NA,TGTGCCAGCAGTTTAACGGGCAGACAAACCTACGAGCAGTACTTC,CASSLTGRQTYEQYF
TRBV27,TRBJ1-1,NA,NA,TGTGCCAGCAGTTTAAAGGGGGGGAGGATGAACACTGAAGCTTTCTTT,CASSLKGGRMNTEAFF
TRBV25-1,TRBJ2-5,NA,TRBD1,TGTGCCAGCAGTGATCTTTACAGGGGCCAAGAGACCCAGTACTTC,CASSDLYRGQETQYF
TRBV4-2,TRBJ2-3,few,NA,TGTGCCAGCAGCCATGGAGGGGAAATGGGCACAGATACGCAGTATTTT,CASSHGGEMGTDTQYF
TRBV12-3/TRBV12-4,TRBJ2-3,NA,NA,TGTGCCAGCAGACCCTCGGGACCCCACGGAGGTACGCAGTATTTT,CASRPSGPHGGTQYF
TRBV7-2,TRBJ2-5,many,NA,TGTGCCAGCAGCCAGGACTACCAAGAGACCCAGTACTTC,CASSQDYQETQYF
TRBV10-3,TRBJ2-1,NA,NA,TGTGCCATCAGTGAGGATCGGAACAATGAGCAGTTCTTC,CAISEDRNNEQFF
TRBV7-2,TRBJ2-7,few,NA,TGTGCCAGCAGCGCCTCTTTACGGTCCTACGAGCAGTACTTC,CASSASLRSYEQYF
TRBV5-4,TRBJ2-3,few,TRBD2,TGTGCCAGCAGCTTGGGCGGGAGGGAGAACACAGATACGCAGTATTTT,CASSLGGRENTDTQYF
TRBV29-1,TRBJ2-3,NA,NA,TGCAGCGTTGCTCGACAGATCACAGATACGCAGTATTTT,CSVARQITDTQYF
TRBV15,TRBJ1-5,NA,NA,TGTGCCACCAGCCGTCTTTCAGGGTTAGGTGGCAATCAGCCCCAGCATTTT,CATSRLSGLGGNQPQHF
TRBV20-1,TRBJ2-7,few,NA,TGCAGTGCTTCGGGACCTACCTACGAGCAGTACTTC,CSASGPTYEQYF
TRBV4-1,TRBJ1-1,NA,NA,TGCGCCAGCAGCCAAGCTTCGGGGGCTGAAGCTTTCTTT,CASSQASGAEAFF
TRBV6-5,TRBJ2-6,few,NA,TGTGCCAGCAGTTACTCCACACGGGGACGGAGTGCCAACGTCCTGACTTTC,CASSYSTRGRSANVLTF
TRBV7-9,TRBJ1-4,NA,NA,TGTGCCAGCAGCACATTAGGGGAGGTGGACGAAAAACTGTTTTTT,CASSTLGEVDEKLFF
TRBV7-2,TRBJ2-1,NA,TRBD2,TGTGCCAGCAGCTTGAGGCTAGCGGGAGGCGATGAGCAGTTCTTC,CASSLRLAGGDEQFF
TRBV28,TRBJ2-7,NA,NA,TGTGCCAGCAGCGGGGGAGCGACCTACGAGCAGTACTTC,CASSGGATYEQYF
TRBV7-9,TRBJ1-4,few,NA,TGTGCCAGCAGCTTAACTTTCACAACTAATGAAAAACTGTTTTTT,CASSLTFTTNEKLFF
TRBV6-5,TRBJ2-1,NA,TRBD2,TGTGCCAGCACCCCCCGGACTAGCGGTAATGAGCAGTTCTTC,CASTPRTSGNEQFF
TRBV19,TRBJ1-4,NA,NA,TGTGCCAGTAGAGGGGTCTTTAATGAAAAACTGTTTTTT,CASRGVFNEKLFF
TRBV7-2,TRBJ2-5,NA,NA,TGTGCCAGCAGTCCGCAACTAGAGATGCAAGAGACCCAGTACTTC,CASSPQLEMQETQYF
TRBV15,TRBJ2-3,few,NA,TGTGCCGTAGCTAGGTTGAGGAGCGGTACGCAGTATTTT,CAVARLRSGTQYF